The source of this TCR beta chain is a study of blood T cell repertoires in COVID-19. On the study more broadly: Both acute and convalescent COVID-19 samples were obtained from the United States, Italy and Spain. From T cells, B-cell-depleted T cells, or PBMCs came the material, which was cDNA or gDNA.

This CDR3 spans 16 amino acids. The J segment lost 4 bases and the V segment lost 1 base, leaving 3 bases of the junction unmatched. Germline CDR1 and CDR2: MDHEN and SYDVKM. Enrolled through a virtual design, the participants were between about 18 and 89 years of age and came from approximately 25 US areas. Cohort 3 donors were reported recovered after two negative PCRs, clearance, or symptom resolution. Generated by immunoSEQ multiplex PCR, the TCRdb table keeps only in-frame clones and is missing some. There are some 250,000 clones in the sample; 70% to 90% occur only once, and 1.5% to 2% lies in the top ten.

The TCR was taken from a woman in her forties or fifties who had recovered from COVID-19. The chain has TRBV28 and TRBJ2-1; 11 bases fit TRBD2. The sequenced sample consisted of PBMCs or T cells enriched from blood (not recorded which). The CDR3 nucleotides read TGTGCCAGCAGTTTATCCCTAGCGGGAGGATACAATGAGCAGTTCTTC. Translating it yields CASSLSLAGGYNEQFF.